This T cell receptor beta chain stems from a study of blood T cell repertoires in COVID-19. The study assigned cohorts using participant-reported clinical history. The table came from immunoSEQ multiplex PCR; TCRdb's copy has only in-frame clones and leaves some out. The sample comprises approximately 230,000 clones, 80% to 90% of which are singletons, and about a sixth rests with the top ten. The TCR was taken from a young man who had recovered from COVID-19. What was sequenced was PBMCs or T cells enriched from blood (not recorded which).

The CDR3 sequence: CASSFAGSVEQYF. As DNA, the CDR3 is TGCGCCAGCAGCTTTGCAGGATCGGTCGAGCAGTACTTC. The rearrangement uses TRBV5-1 and TRBJ2-7, with unresolved D. Per the germline V gene, CDR1 is SGHRS and CDR2 is YFSETQ. The CDR3 consists of 13 residues. The ends were cut back, 2 bases at V and 6 bases at J, with 12 bases in the middle.